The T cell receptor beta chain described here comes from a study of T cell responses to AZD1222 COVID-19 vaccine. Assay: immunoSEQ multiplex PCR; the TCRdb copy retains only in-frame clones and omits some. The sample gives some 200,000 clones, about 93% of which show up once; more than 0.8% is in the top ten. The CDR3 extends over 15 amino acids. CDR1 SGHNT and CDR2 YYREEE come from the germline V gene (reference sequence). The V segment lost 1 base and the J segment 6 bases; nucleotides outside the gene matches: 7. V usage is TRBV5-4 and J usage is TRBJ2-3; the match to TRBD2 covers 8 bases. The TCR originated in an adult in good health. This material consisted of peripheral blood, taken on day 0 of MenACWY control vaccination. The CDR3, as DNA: TGTGCCAGCAGCTTGTACGGGGGGGCGGGGGATACGCAGTATTTT. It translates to CASSLYGGAGDTQYF.